The T cell receptor beta chain described here comes from a study of blood T cell repertoires in COVID-19. Study context: Recovered status applied to Cohort 3 donors who had two consecutive negative PCRs. It also applied to those with clearance or with symptom resolution. Sites across the United States, Italy and Spain contributed samples from acute and convalescent COVID-19.

In the authors' methods: For nucleated cells, counts were estimated from reference gene primer amplification. Some clones are missing from TCRdb's copy, which holds only in-frame ones; the method was immunoSEQ multiplex PCR. That table is the source of V, J and clone size, and D and trimming were worked out from the DNA. The data contain some 180,000 clones, 79% of them singletons. Assignments of participants to cohorts depended upon their own reported clinical history. Trimming removed 3 bases from V and 4 bases from J; junction bases left unmatched: 8. This CDR3 has 15 amino acids. Germline loops: CDR1 GTSNPN, CDR2 SVGIG (reference sequence).

The V and J genes are TRBV30 and TRBJ2-2; 7 bases map to TRBD1. Sequencing was done on a sample of PBMCs or T cells enriched from blood (not recorded which). This TCR was recovered from a woman in her 70s in a cohort exposed to, infected with or recovered from COVID-19 (not recorded which). The CDR3 sequence is CAWSRGQLGTGELFF. In DNA form, the CDR3 reads TGTGCCTGGAGCCGGGGACAGCTAGGCACCGGGGAGCTGTTTTTT.